Sequencing of this TCR beta chain was carried out in a study of shared clonotypes between healthy human individuals. Genomic DNA of every subset was divided equally among multiple immunoSEQ plates. Repertoires were generated with immunoSEQ multiplex PCR, while TCRdb's copy carries only in-frame clones and drops some. The table lists roughly 2 million clones, about 95% of them singletons, with 0.85% to 1.3% in the top ten. This CDR3 is built from 13 residues. Germline V gene data show CDR1 as LGHNA and CDR2 as YSLEER. Trimming shortened V by 4 bases and J by 5 bases, and 10 bases separated the two germline ends. Note on this clone: Antigen: not known. The sample carries other DNA sequences with the same CDR3.

Naive CD8 cells lacked CD45RO, underwent positive selection for CCR7 and left out terminally differentiated effector memory CD45RA+ cells. Findings of the study overall: Rarefaction showed sorted-subset sequencing was incomplete despite large depth.

The chain employs TRBV4-3 and TRBJ2-3, with D possibly TRBD2 on 6 matching bases. The sequenced sample was naive CD8+ T cells sorted from blood. The source is a young man in good health. CDR3 sequence: CASSPSGGDTQYF. The DNA of the CDR3 is TGCGCCAGCAGCCCTTCCGGGGGAGATACGCAGTATTTT.